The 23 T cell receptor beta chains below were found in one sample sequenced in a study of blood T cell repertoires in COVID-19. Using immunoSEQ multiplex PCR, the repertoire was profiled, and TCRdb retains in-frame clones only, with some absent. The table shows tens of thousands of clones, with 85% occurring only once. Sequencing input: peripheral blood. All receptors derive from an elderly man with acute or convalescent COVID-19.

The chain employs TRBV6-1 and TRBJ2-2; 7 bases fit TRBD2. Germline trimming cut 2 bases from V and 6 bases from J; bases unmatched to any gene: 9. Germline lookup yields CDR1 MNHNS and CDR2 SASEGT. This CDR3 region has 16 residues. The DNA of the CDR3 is TGTGCCAGCAGTGAAAAGGTTCAGCGGGGTTCCGGGGAGCTGTTTTTT. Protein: CASSEKVQRGSGELFF.

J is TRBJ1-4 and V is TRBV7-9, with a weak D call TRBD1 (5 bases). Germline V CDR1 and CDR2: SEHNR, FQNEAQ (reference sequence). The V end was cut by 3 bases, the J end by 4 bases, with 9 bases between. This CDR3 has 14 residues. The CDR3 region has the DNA TGTGCCAGCAGCTTTCTGGGGCTTAATGAAAAACTGTTTTTT. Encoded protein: CASSFLGLNEKLFF.

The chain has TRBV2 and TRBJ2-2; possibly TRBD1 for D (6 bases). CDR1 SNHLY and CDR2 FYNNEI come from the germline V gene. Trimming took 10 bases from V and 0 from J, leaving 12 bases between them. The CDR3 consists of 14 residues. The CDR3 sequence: CAMSTGPNTGELFF. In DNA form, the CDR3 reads TGTGCCATGTCGACAGGCCCGAACACCGGGGAGCTGTTTTTT.

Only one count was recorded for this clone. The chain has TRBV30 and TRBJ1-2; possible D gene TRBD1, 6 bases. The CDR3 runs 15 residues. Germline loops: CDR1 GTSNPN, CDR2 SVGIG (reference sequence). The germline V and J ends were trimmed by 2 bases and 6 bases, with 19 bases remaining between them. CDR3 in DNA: TGTGCCTGGAGTTTTGGACAGTCCCTAACCCATGGCTACACCTTC. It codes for CAWSFGQSLTHGYTF.

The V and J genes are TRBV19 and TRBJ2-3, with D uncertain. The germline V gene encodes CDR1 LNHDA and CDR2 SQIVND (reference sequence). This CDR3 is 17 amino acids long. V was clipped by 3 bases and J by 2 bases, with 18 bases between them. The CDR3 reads CASSISPGGILTDTQYF. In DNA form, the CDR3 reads TGTGCCAGTAGTATCTCCCCCGGCGGAATTCTCACAGATACGCAGTATTTT.

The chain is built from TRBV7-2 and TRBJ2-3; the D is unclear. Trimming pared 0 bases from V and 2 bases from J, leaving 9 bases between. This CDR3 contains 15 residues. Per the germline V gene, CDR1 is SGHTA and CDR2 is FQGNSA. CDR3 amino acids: CASSLAPSITDTQYF. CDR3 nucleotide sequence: TGTGCCAGCAGCTTAGCCCCTTCTATCACAGATACGCAGTATTTT.

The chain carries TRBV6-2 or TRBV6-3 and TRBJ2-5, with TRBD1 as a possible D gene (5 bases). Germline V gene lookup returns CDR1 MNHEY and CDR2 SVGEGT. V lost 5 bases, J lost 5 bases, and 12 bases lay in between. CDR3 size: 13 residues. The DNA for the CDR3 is TGTGCCAGCAGTATGACAGTTCAGGAGACCCAGTACTTC. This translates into CASSMTVQETQYF.

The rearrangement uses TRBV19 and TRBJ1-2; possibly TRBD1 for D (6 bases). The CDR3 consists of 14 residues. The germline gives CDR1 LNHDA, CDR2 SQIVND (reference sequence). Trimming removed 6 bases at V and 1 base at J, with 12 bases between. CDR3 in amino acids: CASRAQGLNYGYTF. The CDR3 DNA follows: TGTGCCAGTAGGGCCCAGGGGCTTAACTATGGCTACACCTTC.

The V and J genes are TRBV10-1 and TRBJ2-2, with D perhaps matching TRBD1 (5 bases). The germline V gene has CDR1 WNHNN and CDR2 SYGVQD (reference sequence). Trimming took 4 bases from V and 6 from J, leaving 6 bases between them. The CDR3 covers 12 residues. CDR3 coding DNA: TGCGCCAGCAGTGTAGGGGCCGGGGAGCTGTTTTTT. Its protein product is CASSVGAGELFF.

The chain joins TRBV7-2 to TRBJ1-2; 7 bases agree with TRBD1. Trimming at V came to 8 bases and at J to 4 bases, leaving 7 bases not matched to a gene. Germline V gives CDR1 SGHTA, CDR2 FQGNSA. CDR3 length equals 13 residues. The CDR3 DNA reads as TGTGCCAGCGACCGACAGGGAGGCTATGGCTACACCTTC. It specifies CASDRQGGYGYTF.

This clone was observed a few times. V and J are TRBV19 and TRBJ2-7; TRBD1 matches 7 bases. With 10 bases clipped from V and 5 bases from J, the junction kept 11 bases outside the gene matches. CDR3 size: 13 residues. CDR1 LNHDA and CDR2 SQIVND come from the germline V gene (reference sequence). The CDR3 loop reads CATTRGWGHEQYF. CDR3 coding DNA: TGTGCCACCACCAGGGGGTGGGGGCACGAGCAGTACTTC.

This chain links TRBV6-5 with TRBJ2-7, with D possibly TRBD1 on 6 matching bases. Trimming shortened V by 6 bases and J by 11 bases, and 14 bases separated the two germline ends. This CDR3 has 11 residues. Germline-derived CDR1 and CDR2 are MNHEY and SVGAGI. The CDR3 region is CASRQDSKKYF. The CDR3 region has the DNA TGTGCCAGCAGGCAGGACAGTAAAAAGTACTTC.

The chain's CDR3 is CASSVAGRGTYEQYF. The CDR3 coding sequence is TGTGCCAGCAGCGTAGCGGGAAGGGGGACCTACGAGCAGTACTTC. The chain recombines TRBV5-4 with TRBJ2-7; 8 bases match TRBD2. The trim removed 4 bases at V and 2 bases at J, leaving 8 bases unmatched. The CDR3 covers 15 residues. Germline CDR1 reads SGHNT; CDR2 reads YYREEE (reference sequence).

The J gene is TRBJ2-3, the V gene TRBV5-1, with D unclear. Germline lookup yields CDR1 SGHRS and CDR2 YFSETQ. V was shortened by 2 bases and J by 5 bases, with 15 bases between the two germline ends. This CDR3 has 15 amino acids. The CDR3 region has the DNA TGCGCCAGCAGCTTTTACCAGGCCACCGGAGATACGCAGTATTTT. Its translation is CASSFYQATGDTQYF. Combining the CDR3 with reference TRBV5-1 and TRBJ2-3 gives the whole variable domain KAGVTQTPRYLIKTRGQQVTLSCSPISGHRSVSWYQQTPGQGLQFLFEYFSETQRNKGNFPGRFSGRQFSNSRSEMNVSTLELGDSALYLCASSFYQATGDTQYFGPGTRLTVL.

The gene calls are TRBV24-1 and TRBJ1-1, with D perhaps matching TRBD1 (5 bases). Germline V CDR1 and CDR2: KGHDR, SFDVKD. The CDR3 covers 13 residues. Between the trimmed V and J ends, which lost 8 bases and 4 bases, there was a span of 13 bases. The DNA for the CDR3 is TGTGCCACCAAGGGCCAGGGTGGCACTGAAGCTTTCTTT. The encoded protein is CATKGQGGTEAFF.

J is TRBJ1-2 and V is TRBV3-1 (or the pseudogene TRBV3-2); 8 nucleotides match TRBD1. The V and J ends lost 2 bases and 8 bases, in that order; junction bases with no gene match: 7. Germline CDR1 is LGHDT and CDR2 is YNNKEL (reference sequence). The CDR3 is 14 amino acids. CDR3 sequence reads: CASSQMDRAGGYTF. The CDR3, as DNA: TGTGCCAGCAGCCAAATGGACAGGGCCGGAGGCTACACCTTC.

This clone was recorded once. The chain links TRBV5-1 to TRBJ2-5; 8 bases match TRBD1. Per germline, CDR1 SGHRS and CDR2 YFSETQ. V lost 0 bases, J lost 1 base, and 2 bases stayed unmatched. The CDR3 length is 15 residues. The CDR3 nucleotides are TGCGCCAGCAGCTTGGGGACAGGGTTCCAAGAGACCCAGTACTTC. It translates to CASSLGTGFQETQYF.

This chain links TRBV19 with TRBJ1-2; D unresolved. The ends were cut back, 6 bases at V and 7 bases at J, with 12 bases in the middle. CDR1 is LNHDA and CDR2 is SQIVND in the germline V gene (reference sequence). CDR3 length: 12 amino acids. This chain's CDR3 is CASRTRVGGYTF. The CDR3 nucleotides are TGTGCCAGTAGAACTAGGGTCGGTGGCTACACCTTC.

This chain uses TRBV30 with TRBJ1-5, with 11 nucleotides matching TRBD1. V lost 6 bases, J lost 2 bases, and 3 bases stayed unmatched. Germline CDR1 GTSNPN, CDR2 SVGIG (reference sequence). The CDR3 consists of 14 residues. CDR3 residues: CACGQGAGNQPQHF. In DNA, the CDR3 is TGTGCCTGTGGACAGGGGGCGGGCAATCAGCCCCAGCATTTT.

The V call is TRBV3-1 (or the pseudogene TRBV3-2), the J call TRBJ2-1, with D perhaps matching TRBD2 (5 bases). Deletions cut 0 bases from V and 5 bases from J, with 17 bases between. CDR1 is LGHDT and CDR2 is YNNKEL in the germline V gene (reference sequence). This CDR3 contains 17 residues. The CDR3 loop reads CASSQEKGLGIHNEQFF. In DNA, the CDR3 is TGTGCCAGCAGCCAAGAAAAAGGACTGGGCATACACAATGAGCAGTTCTTC.

The CDR3 DNA is TGCGCCAGCAGCTTAGATACAGGGGTTGGAAACACCATATATTTT. Protein: CASSLDTGVGNTIYF. V and J are TRBV5-1 and TRBJ1-3; the match to TRBD1 covers 7 bases. The CDR3 extends over 15 amino acids. The ends lost 2 bases at V and 3 bases at J; junction bases unmatched: 5. The germline V gene has CDR1 SGHRS and CDR2 YFSETQ.

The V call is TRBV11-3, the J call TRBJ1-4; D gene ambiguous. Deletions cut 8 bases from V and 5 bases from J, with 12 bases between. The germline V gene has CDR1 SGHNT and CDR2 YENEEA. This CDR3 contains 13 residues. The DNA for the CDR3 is TGTGCCAGCGGCCGGGATCAAAATGAAAAACTGTTTTTT. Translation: CASGRDQNEKLFF.

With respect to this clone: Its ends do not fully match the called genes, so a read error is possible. This chain's CDR3 is CVSSLGPSGYTF. The CDR3 region has the DNA TGTGTCAGCAGTTTAGGCCCGAGTGGCTACACCTTC. This sequence joins TRBV12-3 or TRBV12-4 and TRBJ1-2; D remains unclear. The CDR3 length is 12 residues.